A selection of T cell receptor beta chains follows, all from one sample in a study of T cell responses to AZD1222 COVID-19 vaccine. Repertoires were generated with immunoSEQ multiplex PCR, while TCRdb's copy carries only in-frame clones and drops some. This sample yields around 100,000 clones, of which 93% are seen a single time; 5% belongs to the top ten. The source was peripheral blood, collected on day 0 of AZD1222 vaccination. Source of these receptors: an adult in good health. Each CDR3 is given with its conserved first and last residue. The D gene is left open where the match is weak. A clone size is listed for some rows: how often the clone was seen (once, few, many), or a class if it is expanded.

>TRBV2|11|NA|NA|TRBJ2-2
CASRASVELFF
TGTGCCAGCAGGGCTAGCGTGGAGCTGTTTTTT
>TRBV30|14|NA|NA|TRBJ2-6
CAWAGSSGANVLTF
TGTGCCTGGGCAGGAAGCTCTGGGGCCAACGTCCTGACTTTC
>TRBV2|15|NA|NA|TRBJ1-2
CASSVLEGTNYGYTF
TGTGCCAGCAGTGTTTTGGAAGGAACCAACTATGGCTACACCTTC
>TRBV27|20|NA|NA|TRBJ2-7
CASSQRWVAGTGQGAYEQYF
TGTGCCAGCAGTCAGCGTTGGGTGGCCGGAACAGGACAAGGGGCCTACGAGCAGTACTTC
>TRBV24-1|17|TRBD2|NA|TRBJ2-3
CATSDAGLAGATDTQYF
TGTGCCACCAGTGATGCGGGACTAGCGGGAGCCACAGATACGCAGTATTTT
>TRBV7-6|16|TRBD2|NA|TRBJ2-7
CASSLTTSGRTYEQYF
TGTGCCAGCAGCTTGACAACTAGCGGGAGGACCTACGAGCAGTACTTC
>TRBV5-4|15|NA|NA|TRBJ1-2
CASSPEVGHGYGYTF
TGTGCCAGCAGCCCTGAGGTGGGCCATGGATATGGCTACACCTTC
>TRBV7-3|13|NA|NA|TRBJ1-1
CASSSFLNTEAFF
TGTGCCAGCAGCTCTTTCTTGAACACTGAAGCTTTCTTT
>TRBV5-6|15|NA|NA|TRBJ2-2
CASSLWGRGTGELFF
TGTGCCAGCAGCTTGTGGGGTAGGGGAACCGGGGAGCTGTTTTTT
>TRBV14|12|NA|NA|TRBJ2-7
CASSQLTYEQYF
TGTGCCAGCAGCCAGCTGACCTACGAGCAGTACTTC
>TRBV27|14|TRBD1|NA|TRBJ2-7
CASSVRQGRDEQYF
TGTGCCAGCAGTGTTCGACAGGGCAGGGACGAGCAGTACTTC
>TRBV19|14|TRBD2|NA|TRBJ2-7
CASSLSGSSYEQYF
TGTGCCAGTAGCCTAAGCGGGAGCTCCTACGAGCAGTACTTC
>TRBV5-1|16|TRBD1|NA|TRBJ2-1
CASSPQGAPSYNEQFF
TGCGCCAGCAGCCCCCAGGGGGCGCCTAGTTACAATGAGCAGTTCTTC
>TRBV5-1|14|NA|NA|TRBJ1-3
CASSLVGYGNTIYF
TGCGCCAGCAGCTTGGTAGGCTACGGAAACACCATATATTTT
>TRBV9|16|NA|NA|TRBJ2-1
CASSVGEGGLTIEQFF
TGTGCCAGCAGCGTAGGGGAGGGGGGACTAACGATTGAGCAGTTCTTC
>TRBV25-1|10|NA|NA|TRBJ2-1
CAAGYNEQFF
TGTGCCGCGGGGTACAATGAGCAGTTCTTC
>TRBV3-1/TRBV3-2|14|NA|few|TRBJ2-3
CASSQGRLTDTQYF
TGTGCCAGCAGCCAAGGACGGCTCACAGATACGCAGTATTTT
>TRBV2|16|NA|NA|TRBJ1-4
CASSAPIDRGGEKLFF
TGTGCCAGCAGTGCCCCAATAGACCGGGGCGGGGAAAAACTGTTTTTT
>TRBV6-5|13|TRBD2|NA|TRBJ2-2
CAGLAENTGELFF
TGTGCCGGACTAGCGGAGAACACCGGGGAGCTGTTTTTT
>TRBV4-1|15|NA|NA|TRBJ2-2
CASSQELLGIGELFF
TGCGCCAGCAGCCAAGAACTTTTGGGAATCGGGGAGCTGTTTTTT
>TRBV24-1|16|TRBD2|NA|TRBJ2-1
CATSDPGLAGGGEQFF
TGTGCCACCAGTGATCCCGGACTAGCGGGAGGGGGAGAGCAGTTCTTC
>TRBV5-1|15|TRBD2|NA|TRBJ2-1
CASSLVLAGEVEQFF
TGCGCCAGCAGCTTGGTTCTAGCGGGAGAGGTTGAGCAGTTCTTC
>TRBV2|14|NA|few|TRBJ2-7
CASRGGPRAGEQYF
TGTGCCAGCAGAGGGGGGCCGCGAGCAGGGGAGCAGTACTTC
>TRBV5-4|14|TRBD1|NA|TRBJ2-1
CASSLTGGYNEQFF
TGTGCCAGCAGCTTGACAGGGGGCTACAATGAGCAGTTCTTC
>TRBV29-1|15|NA|NA|TRBJ1-1
CSVEIGFLVNTEAFF
TGCAGCGTTGAAATCGGGTTCTTGGTGAACACTGAAGCTTTCTTT
>TRBV10-3|15|TRBD1|NA|TRBJ1-2
CAISEGTGIGYGYTF
TGTGCCATCAGTGAGGGGACAGGGATTGGCTATGGCTACACCTTC
>TRBV7-2|15|NA|NA|TRBJ1-2
CASSSLPYNRHGYTF
TGTGCCAGCAGCTCCCTGCCCTACAACCGTCATGGCTACACCTTC
>TRBV7-9|15|TRBD1|NA|TRBJ1-1
CASSPPTGGGTEAFF
TGTGCCAGCAGCCCCCCGACAGGGGGCGGGACTGAAGCTTTCTTT
>TRBV4-1|15|NA|NA|TRBJ1-3
CASSQRVDSGNTIYF
TGCGCCAGCAGCCAACGAGTTGACTCTGGAAACACCATATATTTT
>TRBV18|13|NA|NA|TRBJ1-1
CASSPIKNTEAFF
TGTGCCAGCTCACCAATCAAGAACACTGAAGCTTTCTTT
>TRBV19|17|TRBD1|NA|TRBJ1-2
CASSKYPPGQLNYGYTF
TGTGCCAGTAGTAAATATCCCCCGGGACAGCTTAACTATGGCTACACCTTC
>TRBV19|16|TRBD1|NA|TRBJ1-2
CASSISWTGPLRGYTF
TGTGCCAGTAGTATTTCCTGGACAGGGCCCCTCCGGGGCTACACCTTC
>TRBV19|13|NA|NA|TRBJ1-5
CASSMGGNQPQHF
TGTGCCAGTAGTATGGGGGGAAATCAGCCCCAGCATTTT
>TRBV10-3|11|NA|NA|TRBJ2-3
CATRGGDTQYF
TGTGCTACCCGTGGTGGGGATACGCAGTATTTT
>TRBV6-5|13|NA|NA|TRBJ1-2
CASSYDPAYGYTF
TGTGCCAGCAGTTACGACCCTGCCTATGGCTACACCTTC
>TRBV6-2/TRBV6-3|15|NA|once|TRBJ2-1
CASSYAGSIGNEQFF
TGTGCCAGCAGTTACGCGGGGAGTATTGGCAATGAGCAGTTCTTC
>TRBV30|12|NA|NA|TRBJ2-7
CAWSRGTYEQYF
TGTGCCTGGAGTCGGGGGACCTACGAGCAGTACTTC
>TRBV6-5|13|NA|NA|TRBJ1-5
CASSYAGEQPQHF
TGTGCCAGCAGTTACGCAGGGGAGCAGCCCCAGCATTTT
>TRBV28|14|TRBD2|NA|TRBJ2-7
CASSSLGTNYEQYF
TGTGCCAGCAGTTCCCTGGGGACTAACTACGAGCAGTACTTC